This is a list of T cell receptor beta chains from one sample in a study of blood T cell repertoires in COVID-19. The method was immunoSEQ multiplex PCR; TCRdb's version includes in-frame clones alone and lacks a portion of them. The sample has about 210,000 clones; 70% to 90% are singletons. The specimen was peripheral blood. These receptor sequences come from a middle-aged woman with acute or convalescent COVID-19. The conserved cysteine and the conserved F or W are not part of the CDR3 here.

len	v_gene	j_gene	CDR3aa
15	TRBV10-2	TRBJ2-3	ASSELLAGGLGNTQY
10	TRBV2	TRBJ1-2	ASRGEEEGYT
12	TRBV6-5	TRBJ2-5	ASGTSGGRETQY
13	TRBV5-5	TRBJ1-5	ASSFSGGGNQPQH
15	TRBV5-6	TRBJ1-5	ASSLRVRAHSNQPQH
13	TRBV6-6	TRBJ1-5	ASSSTGWNNQPQH
11	TRBV10-2	TRBJ2-4	ASTRQGKNIQY
12	TRBV2	TRBJ1-2	ASRGPGTAYGYT
14	TRBV30	TRBJ2-6	AWSLGHASGANVLT
14	TRBV27	TRBJ1-6	ASRGREQGEYSPLH
13	TRBV25-1	TRBJ1-1	ASIFFSHGRTQAF
13	TRBV30	TRBJ1-1	AWSGGYRGLTEAF
10	TRBV24-1	TRBJ1-4	ATRTGGEKLF
14	TRBV9	TRBJ1-5	ASSPGQGYGNQPQH
14	TRBV7-2	TRBJ2-3	ASSLGLAGKADTQY